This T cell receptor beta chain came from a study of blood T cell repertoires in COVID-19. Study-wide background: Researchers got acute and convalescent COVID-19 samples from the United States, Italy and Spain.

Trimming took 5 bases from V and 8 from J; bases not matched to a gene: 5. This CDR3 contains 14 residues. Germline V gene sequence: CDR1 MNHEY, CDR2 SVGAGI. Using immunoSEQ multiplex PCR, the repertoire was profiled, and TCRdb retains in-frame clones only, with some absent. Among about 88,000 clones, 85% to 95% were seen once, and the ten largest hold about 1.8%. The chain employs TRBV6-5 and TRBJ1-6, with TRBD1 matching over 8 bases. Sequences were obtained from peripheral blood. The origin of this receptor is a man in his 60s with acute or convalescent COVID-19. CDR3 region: CASSPRTGYSPLHF. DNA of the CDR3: TGTGCCAGCAGTCCCAGGACAGGGTATTCACCCCTCCACTTT.